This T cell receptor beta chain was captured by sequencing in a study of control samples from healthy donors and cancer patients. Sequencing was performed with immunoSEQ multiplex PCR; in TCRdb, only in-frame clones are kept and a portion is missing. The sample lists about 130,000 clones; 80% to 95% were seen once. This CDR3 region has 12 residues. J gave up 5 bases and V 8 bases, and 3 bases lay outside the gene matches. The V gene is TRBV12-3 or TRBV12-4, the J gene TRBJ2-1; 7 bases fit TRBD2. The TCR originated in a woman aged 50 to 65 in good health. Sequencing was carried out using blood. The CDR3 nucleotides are TGTGCCAGCCGGCGGGAGCACAATGAGCAGTTCTTC. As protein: CASRREHNEQFF.